Here is one T cell receptor beta chain with its context. Seattle's enrolled individuals joined amid active infection and were then monitored longitudinally. Germline CDR1 SQVTM, CDR2 ANQGSEA. V was pared by 6 bases and J by 11 bases, with 16 bases of the junction left unmatched. CDR3 length: 13 residues. Original analysis: For nucleated cells, counts were estimated from reference gene primer amplification. The protocol was immunoSEQ multiplex PCR, while the TCRdb copy is restricted to in-frame clones and leaves out a portion. From that table come the V and J calls and clone size; the DNA was used to work out D and trimming. The sample shows some 250,000 clones, around nine tenths of them seen only once. The data originate from a study of blood T cell repertoires in COVID-19. Background on the study: In each case, the material was cDNA or gDNA derived from T cells, B-cell-depleted T cells, or PBMCs.

The receptor was derived from a woman aged 55-70 years with COVID-19, enrolled during active disease. The specimen was peripheral blood. The chain employs TRBV29-1 and TRBJ2-7, with TRBD1 identical over 7 bases. The CDR3 DNA reads TGCAGCGTCACTTCCTCAAGACAGGGCTCGAAGTACTTC. Its protein product is CSVTSSRQGSKYF.